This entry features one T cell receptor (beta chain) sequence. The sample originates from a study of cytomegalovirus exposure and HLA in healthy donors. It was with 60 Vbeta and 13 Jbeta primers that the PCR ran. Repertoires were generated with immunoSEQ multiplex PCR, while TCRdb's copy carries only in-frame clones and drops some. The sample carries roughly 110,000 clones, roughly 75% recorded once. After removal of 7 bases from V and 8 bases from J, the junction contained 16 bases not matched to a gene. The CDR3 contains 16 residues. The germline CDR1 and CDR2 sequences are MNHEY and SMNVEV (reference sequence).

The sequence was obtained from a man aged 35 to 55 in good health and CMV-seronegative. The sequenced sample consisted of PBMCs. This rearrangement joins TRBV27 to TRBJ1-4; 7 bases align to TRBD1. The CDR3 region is CASTPALGQRGEKLFF. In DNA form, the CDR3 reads TGTGCCAGCACCCCCGCTCTGGGACAGCGGGGGGAAAAACTGTTTTTT.